These 29 T cell receptor beta chains were sequenced from one sample in a study of T cell repertoires in cytomegalovirus infection. TCRdb reprocessed the reads via MiXCR and lists one record per CDR3 protein. The sample consists of roughly 280,000 distinct CDR3 sequences, roughly an eighth of them appearing once. The sequencing input was PBMCs. Every receptor here comes from a human donor in good health (CMV status not recorded). Some clones in this sample may be carry-over from other donors' samples.

This chain links TRBV12-3 or TRBV12-4 with TRBJ1-1; 7 bases agree with TRBD1. V shed 5 bases, J shed 3 bases, and the junction held 12 bases outside the gene matches. The CDR3 contains 16 residues. For the CDR3, the DNA is TGTGCCAGCAGTCCTCCATATACAGGGGCTCACACTGAAGCTTTCTTT. The encoded protein is CASSPPYTGAHTEAFF.

In this sample, this clonotype turned up many times. The genes are TRBV7-8 and TRBJ2-3; 9 positions agree with TRBD2. The CDR3 covers 18 residues. J was trimmed by 0 bases and V by 7 bases; bases with no gene match: 14. Per germline, CDR1 SGHVS and CDR2 FQNEAQ. CDR3 protein: CASIPGAGGPLSTDTQYF. DNA for the CDR3: TGTGCCAGCATCCCCGGGGCGGGGGGGCCACTAAGCACAGATACGCAGTATTTT.

The V and J genes are TRBV5-4 and TRBJ2-5; D perhaps matches TRBD2 (6 bases). Trimming shortened V by 4 bases and J by 5 bases, and 15 bases separated the two germline ends. Germline V CDR1 and CDR2: SGHNT, YYREEE (reference sequence). CDR3 size: 14 residues. The CDR3 sequence: CASSRDFFGETQYF. The CDR3 nucleotides are TGTGCCAGCAGCCGGGACTTTTTTGGGGAGACCCAGTACTTC.

This clonotype was counted ten times or more. The chain couples TRBV7-2 to TRBJ2-7; D unresolved. This CDR3 contains 17 residues. The V gene lost 1 base and the J gene lost 1 base, with 17 bases spanning the gap. Germline values: CDR1 SGHTA, CDR2 FQGNSA. The DNA for the CDR3 is TGTGCCAGCAGCTTAGGGGGTTTGCGGACCCGATCCTACGAGCAGTACTTC. It codes for CASSLGGLRTRSYEQYF.

The chain carries TRBV5-1 and TRBJ1-2; 7 bases align to TRBD1. V shed 4 bases, J shed 4 bases, and the junction held 10 bases outside the gene matches. CDR1 is SGHRS, CDR2 YFSETQ, per germline. This CDR3 comprises 15 residues. The CDR3 DNA reads as TGCGCCAGCAGCCAATCCGGGACAGCGACCTATGGCTACACCTTC. Its translation is CASSQSGTATYGYTF.

J is TRBJ2-2 and V is TRBV7-9; 9 positions agree with TRBD1. The V gene end was trimmed by 5 bases and the J gene end by 6 bases; junction bases not matched to a gene: 10. The CDR3 has 16 amino acids. Germline CDR1 reads SEHNR; CDR2 reads FQNEAQ (reference sequence). The CDR3 spells CASSAGQGKKAGELFF. The CDR3 region has the DNA TGTGCCAGCAGCGCCGGACAGGGGAAAAAGGCCGGGGAGCTGTTTTTT.

The genes are TRBV27 and TRBJ1-5, with unresolved D. The CDR3 extends over 14 amino acids. The V and J ends lost 4 bases and 0 bases respectively, with 7 bases between them. CDR1 MNHEY and CDR2 SMNVEV come from the germline V gene (reference sequence). DNA of the CDR3: TGTGCCAGCAGTTCTTGGGATAGCAATCAGCCCCAGCATTTT. Translating it yields CASSSWDSNQPQHF.

This clonotype appeared a few times. The chain couples TRBV3-1 to TRBJ2-5, with D perhaps assigned TRBD1 or TRBD2 (5 bases each). This CDR3 has 15 residues. The V end lost 4 bases, the J end lost 1 base, and 13 bases lay between the germline ends. Germline CDR1 LGHDT, CDR2 YNNKEL (reference sequence). The CDR3: CASSLGTAVQETQYF. DNA of the CDR3: TGTGCCAGCAGCCTCGGGACGGCTGTCCAAGAGACCCAGTACTTC.

This clonotype was counted at least ten times. The V call is TRBV6-5, the J call TRBJ1-1; 10 nucleotides match TRBD1. Germline values: CDR1 MNHEY, CDR2 SVGAGI. This CDR3 has 14 amino acids. Trimming removed 5 bases from V and 3 bases from J; junction bases left unmatched: 3. CDR3 residues: CASSQGQGDTEAFF. The CDR3 region has the DNA TGTGCCAGCAGTCAAGGACAGGGGGACACTGAAGCTTTCTTT.

A few counts support this clonotype. V and J are TRBV11-1 and TRBJ2-3; D is unclear. The CDR3 is 15 residues long. The V gene lost 6 bases and the J gene lost 0 bases, with 13 bases spanning the gap. CDR1 SGHAT and CDR2 FQDESV come from the germline V gene (reference sequence). The CDR3 region is CASSSPGLSTDTQYF. CDR3 in DNA: TGTGCCAGCAGTTCACCGGGCCTTAGCACAGATACGCAGTATTTT.

This clonotype was found a few times. This sequence joins TRBV7-9 and TRBJ2-7; D remains ambiguous. The CDR3 consists of 12 residues. Trimming took off 6 bases at V and 4 bases at J, with 10 bases between the two ends. In germline, CDR1 is SEHNR, CDR2 FQNEAQ (reference sequence). CDR3 protein: CASRFDMYEQYF. Written as DNA, the CDR3 is TGTGCCAGCAGGTTCGACATGTACGAGCAGTACTTC.

With regard to this clonotype: Relative to the germline gene, one junction end is altered; a read error may explain this. The genes are TRBV27 and TRBJ1-2; D remains unclear. CDR1 is MNHEY, CDR2 SMNVEV, per germline (reference sequence). This CDR3 has 14 amino acids. The CDR3 coding sequence is TGTACCAGCAGTCGCGAGATGGGCAGCTATGGCTACACCTTC. Protein product: CTSSREMGSYGYTF.

This clonotype was seen many times. J is TRBJ1-6 and V is TRBV12-3 or TRBV12-4; 10 bases line up with TRBD1. V was clipped by 5 bases and J by 10 bases; unmatched bases: 8. The CDR3 runs 15 residues. The CDR3 nucleotides read TGTGCCAGCAGTATTGGACAGGGGGGTTTCTCACCCCTCCACTTT. This sequence encodes CASSIGQGGFSPLHF.

Details on this clonotype: A much larger clone is a single base away; this may be a read error. The V gene is TRBV12-3 or TRBV12-4, the J gene TRBJ2-5; 7 bases map to TRBD2. The CDR3 is 17 amino acids. CDR3: CASCLGAASGHQETQYF. The CDR3 region has the DNA TGTGCCAGCTGTTTAGGGGCGGCTAGCGGACACCAAGAGACCCAGTACTTC.

This clonotype was counted a few times. V gene TRBV9 combines with J gene TRBJ2-3; 8 nucleotides match TRBD2. The CDR3 consists of 16 residues. Trimming cost V 3 bases and J 7 bases; bases outside gene matches: 13. CDR1 and CDR2 from the germline V gene are SGDLS and YYNGEE. The CDR3, as DNA: TGTGCCAGCAGCGCCGACCCGCGGGGGGCAGCGAATACGCAGTATTTT. Encoded protein: CASSADPRGAANTQYF.

This clonotype was counted many times. The V call is TRBV7-6, the J call TRBJ1-1; D uncertain. CDR1 SGHVS and CDR2 FNYEAQ come from the germline V gene. This CDR3 comprises 16 residues. Trimming left V 4 bases short and J 3 bases short, with 18 bases between. The CDR3 loop reads CASSYSTTGLDTEAFF. Here the CDR3 DNA reads TGTGCCAGCAGCTACAGCACAACGGGTTTGGACACTGAAGCTTTCTTT.

The chain combines TRBV7-6 with TRBJ2-7, with a tentative D call TRBD1 (6 bases). Germline values: CDR1 SGHVS, CDR2 FNYEAQ. Between the trimmed V and J ends, which lost 3 bases and 1 base, there was a span of 13 bases. The CDR3 spans 15 residues. The CDR3 nucleotides are TGTGCCAGCAGCTTCAGCGCAGGGGATTCCTACGAGCAGTACTTC. Translated: CASSFSAGDSYEQYF.

There are many counts of this clonotype. This CDR3 reads CASSLIGRADTQYF. In nucleotides, the CDR3 is TGTGCCAGCAGTTTAATCGGCAGGGCAGATACGCAGTATTTT. V gene TRBV12-3 or TRBV12-4 combines with J gene TRBJ2-3; maybe TRBD1 (5 bases). V lost 2 bases, J lost 4 bases, and 10 bases lay in between. This CDR3 region has 14 residues.

The rearrangement links TRBV4-3 to TRBJ2-5, with TRBD2 as a possible D gene (5 bases). Trimming shortened V by 1 base and J by 4 bases, and 10 bases separated the two germline ends. Germline V gives CDR1 LGHNA, CDR2 YSLEER. The CDR3 runs 14 residues. The CDR3 DNA sequence: TGCGCCAGCAGCCAAGGGGTAGGGAGAGAGACCCAGTACTTC. Its translation: CASSQGVGRETQYF.

This clonotype was seen a handful of times. The chain has TRBV29-1 and TRBJ2-7; D is perhaps TRBD2 (6 bases). The CDR3 sequence is 12 residues long. Germline assignment: CDR1 SQVTM and CDR2 ANQGSEA. Deletions cut 6 bases from V and 6 bases from J, with 15 bases between. The CDR3 here is CSVSRGEVEQYF. CDR3 in DNA: TGCAGCGTCTCCAGAGGGGAGGTCGAGCAGTACTTC.

This clonotype was seen many times. The chain carries TRBV10-3 and TRBJ1-5; D gene ambiguous. Germline CDR1 is ENHRY and CDR2 is SYGVKD. The CDR3 is 13 residues long. V dropped 7 bases and J dropped 0 bases, with 7 bases sitting between them. Here the CDR3 DNA reads TGTGCCATCACCGAGAATAGCAATCAGCCCCAGCATTTT. It specifies CAITENSNQPQHF.

Only a few counts were recorded for this clonotype. This chain joins TRBV15 and TRBJ2-3, with TRBD2 matching 7 bases. Germline V CDR1 and CDR2: LNHNV, YYDKDF (reference sequence). V trimming: 3 bases; J trimming: 2 bases; junction bases outside the gene matches: 8. This CDR3 contains 16 residues. The CDR3 is CATSRLGLADTDTQYF. CDR3 DNA sequence: TGTGCCACCAGCAGGTTAGGGCTAGCGGACACAGATACGCAGTATTTT.

This clonotype appeared many times. The chain employs TRBV11-3 and TRBJ2-1, with TRBD2 as a possible D gene (5 bases). V shed 1 base and J shed 4 bases, with 11 bases lying between them. The CDR3 totals 15 residues. CDR1 is SGHNT, CDR2 YENEEA, per germline. CDR3 protein: CASSLAGMGYNEQFF. The CDR3 DNA follows: TGTGCCAGCAGCTTAGCCGGGATGGGGTACAATGAGCAGTTCTTC.

Of note for this clonotype: One end of the junction varies from germline; a read error may be responsible. The rearrangement links TRBV5-8 to TRBJ2-5; tentative D call: TRBD2 (5 bases). Germline-derived CDR1 and CDR2 are SGHTS and YDEGEE. The CDR3 runs to 16 residues. The CDR3 nucleotides read TGTGCCAACAGCAAGGCATCGGGGTGGGCCCAAGAGACCCAGTACTTC. Amino acid sequence: CANSKASGWAQETQYF.

V is TRBV20-1 and J is TRBJ2-7; the match to TRBD1 covers 10 bases. The V gene end was trimmed by 6 bases and the J gene end by 3 bases; junction bases not matched to a gene: 5. CDR3 length: 13 amino acids. The germline V gene has CDR1 DFQATT and CDR2 SNEGSKA (reference sequence). The CDR3 sequence is CSAPTGGGYEQYF. In DNA form, the CDR3 reads TGCAGTGCGCCGACAGGGGGCGGCTACGAGCAGTACTTC.

J is TRBJ2-1 and V is TRBV20-1; 11 positions match TRBD2. V lost 5 bases to trimming and J lost 7 bases; unmatched junction nucleotides: 10. CDR3 length equals 15 residues. Germline CDR1 is DFQATT and CDR2 is SNEGSKA (reference sequence). The CDR3 sequence: CSASGGLAGRNEQFF. CDR3 sequence (DNA): TGCAGTGCTTCGGGAGGACTAGCGGGCCGGAATGAGCAGTTCTTC.

This chain joins TRBV5-1 and TRBJ1-1; TRBD1 agrees at 9 bases. Germline lookup yields CDR1 SGHRS and CDR2 YFSETQ. V was clipped by 4 bases and J by 3 bases; unmatched bases: 10. The CDR3 totals 16 residues. The CDR3 bases are TGCGCCAGCAGCACTCAAGGGACAGGGCGGTACACTGAAGCTTTCTTT. This sequence encodes CASSTQGTGRYTEAFF.

In its sample, this clonotype was seen many times. The chain couples TRBV11-2 to TRBJ2-3, with TRBD2 identical over 8 bases. The CDR3 consists of 18 residues. V dropped 0 bases and J dropped 2; count of bases not matched to a gene: 10. Germline values: CDR1 SGHAT, CDR2 FQNNGV. CDR3 nucleotide sequence: TGTGCCAGCAGCTTAGATCAGGGCGGGGGGCGATTCACAGATACGCAGTATTTT. It codes for CASSLDQGGGRFTDTQYF.

The V gene is TRBV20-1, the J gene TRBJ2-3, with TRBD1 as a possible D gene (6 bases). V was pared by 7 bases and J by 5 bases, with 16 bases between. Germline V gene data show CDR1 as DFQATT and CDR2 as SNEGSKA (reference sequence). This CDR3 is 13 amino acids long. The CDR3 sequence: CSVHRVEGDTQYF. The CDR3 bases are TGCAGTGTTCACAGGGTAGAAGGAGATACGCAGTATTTT.